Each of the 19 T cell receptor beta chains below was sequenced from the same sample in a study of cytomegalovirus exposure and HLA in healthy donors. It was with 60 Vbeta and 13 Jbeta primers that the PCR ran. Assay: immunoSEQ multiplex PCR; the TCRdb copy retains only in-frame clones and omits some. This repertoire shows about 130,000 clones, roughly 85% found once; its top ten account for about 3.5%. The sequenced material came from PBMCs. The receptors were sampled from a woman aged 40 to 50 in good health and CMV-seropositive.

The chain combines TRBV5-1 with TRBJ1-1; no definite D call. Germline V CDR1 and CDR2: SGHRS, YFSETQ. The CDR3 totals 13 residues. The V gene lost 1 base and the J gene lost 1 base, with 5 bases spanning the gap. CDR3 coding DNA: TGCGCCAGCAGCTTGAACAAGAACACTGAAGCTTTCTTT. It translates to CASSLNKNTEAFF.

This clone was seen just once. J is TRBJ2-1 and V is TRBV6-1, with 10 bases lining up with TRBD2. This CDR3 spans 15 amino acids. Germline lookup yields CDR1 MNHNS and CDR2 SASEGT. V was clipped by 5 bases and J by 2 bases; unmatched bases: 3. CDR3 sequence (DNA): TGTGCCAGCAGTAACAGCGGGAGGGCCTACAATGAGCAGTTCTTC. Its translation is CASSNSGRAYNEQFF.

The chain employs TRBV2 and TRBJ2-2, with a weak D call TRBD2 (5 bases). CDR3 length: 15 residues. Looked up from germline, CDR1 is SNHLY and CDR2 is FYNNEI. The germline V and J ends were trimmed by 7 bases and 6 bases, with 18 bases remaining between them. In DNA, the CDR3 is TGTGCCAGCACCGAGGGTTCCGCACGGGCCGGGGAGCTGTTTTTT. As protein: CASTEGSARAGELFF.

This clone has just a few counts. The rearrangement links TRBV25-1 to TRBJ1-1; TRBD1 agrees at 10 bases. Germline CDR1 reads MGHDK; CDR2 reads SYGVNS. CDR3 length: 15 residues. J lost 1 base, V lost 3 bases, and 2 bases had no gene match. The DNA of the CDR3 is TGTGCCAGCAGTGATAGACAGGGGGCGAACACTGAAGCTTTCTTT. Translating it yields CASSDRQGANTEAFF. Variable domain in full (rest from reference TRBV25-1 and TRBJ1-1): EADIYQTPRYLVIGTGKKITLECSQTMGHDKMYWYQQDPGMELHLIHYSYGVNSTEKGDLSSESTVSRIRTEHFPLTLESARPSHTSQYLCASSDRQGANTEAFFGQGTRLTVV.

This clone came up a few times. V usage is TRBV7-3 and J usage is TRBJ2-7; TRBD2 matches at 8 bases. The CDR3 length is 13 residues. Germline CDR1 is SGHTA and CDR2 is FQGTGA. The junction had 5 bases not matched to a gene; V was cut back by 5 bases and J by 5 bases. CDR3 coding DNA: TGTGCCAGCAGCCGGGGGGGCTCAAACGAGCAGTACTTC. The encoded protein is CASSRGGSNEQYF. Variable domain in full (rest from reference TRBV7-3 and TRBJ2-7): GAGVSQTPSNKVTEKGKYVELRCDPISGHTALYWYRQSLGQGPEFLIYFQGTGAADDSGLPNDRFFAVRPEGSVSTLKIQRTERGDSAVYLCASSRGGSNEQYFGPGTRLTVT.

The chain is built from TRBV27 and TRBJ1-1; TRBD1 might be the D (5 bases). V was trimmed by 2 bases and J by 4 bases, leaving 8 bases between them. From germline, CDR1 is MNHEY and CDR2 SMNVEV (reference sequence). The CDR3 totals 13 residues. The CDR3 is CASSLGAGTEAFF. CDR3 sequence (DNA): TGTGCCAGCAGTTTAGGGGCTGGCACTGAAGCTTTCTTT.

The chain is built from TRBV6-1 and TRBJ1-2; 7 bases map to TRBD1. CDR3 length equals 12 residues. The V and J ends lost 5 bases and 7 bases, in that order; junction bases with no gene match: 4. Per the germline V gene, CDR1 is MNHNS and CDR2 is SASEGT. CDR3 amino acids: CASSNGQAGYTF. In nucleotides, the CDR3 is TGTGCCAGCAGTAATGGACAGGCTGGCTACACCTTC.

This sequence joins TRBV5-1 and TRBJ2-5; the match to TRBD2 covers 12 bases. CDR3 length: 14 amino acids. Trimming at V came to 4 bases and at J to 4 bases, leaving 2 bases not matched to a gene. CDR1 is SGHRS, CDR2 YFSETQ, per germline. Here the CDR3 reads CASSQTSGRETQYF. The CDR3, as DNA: TGCGCCAGCAGCCAGACTAGCGGGAGAGAGACCCAGTACTTC. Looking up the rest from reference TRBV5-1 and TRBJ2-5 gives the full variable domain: KAGVTQTPRYLIKTRGQQVTLSCSPISGHRSVSWYQQTPGQGLQFLFEYFSETQRNKGNFPGRFSGRQFSNSRSEMNVSTLELGDSALYLCASSQTSGRETQYFGPGTRLLVL.

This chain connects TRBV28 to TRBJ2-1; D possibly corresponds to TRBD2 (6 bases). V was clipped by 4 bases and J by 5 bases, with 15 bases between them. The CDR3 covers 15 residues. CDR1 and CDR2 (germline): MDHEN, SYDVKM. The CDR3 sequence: CASSSLSSVHNEQFF. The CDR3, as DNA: TGTGCCAGCAGTTCCCTCTCTAGCGTACACAATGAGCAGTTCTTC.

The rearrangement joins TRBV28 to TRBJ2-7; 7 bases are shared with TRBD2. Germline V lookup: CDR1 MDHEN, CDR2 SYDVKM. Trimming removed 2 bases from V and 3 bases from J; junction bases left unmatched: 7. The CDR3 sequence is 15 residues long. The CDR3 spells CASSLRSGIVYEQYF. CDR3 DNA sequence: TGTGCCAGCAGTTTACGGAGCGGGATTGTCTACGAGCAGTACTTC.

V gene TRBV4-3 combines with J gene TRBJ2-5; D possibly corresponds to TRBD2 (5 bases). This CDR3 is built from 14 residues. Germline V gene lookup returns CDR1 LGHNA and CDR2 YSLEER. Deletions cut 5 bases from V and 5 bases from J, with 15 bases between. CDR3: CASSKRWEKETQYF. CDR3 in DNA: TGCGCCAGCAGCAAAAGGTGGGAGAAGGAGACCCAGTACTTC.

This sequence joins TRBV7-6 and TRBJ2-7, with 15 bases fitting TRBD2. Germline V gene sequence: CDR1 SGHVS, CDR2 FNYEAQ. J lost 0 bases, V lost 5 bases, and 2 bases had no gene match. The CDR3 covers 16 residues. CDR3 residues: CASSRGLAGGSYEQYF. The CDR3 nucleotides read TGTGCCAGCAGCCGGGGACTAGCGGGAGGCTCCTACGAGCAGTACTTC. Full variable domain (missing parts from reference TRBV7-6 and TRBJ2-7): GAGVSQSPRYKVTKRGQDVALRCDPISGHVSLYWYRQALGQGPEFLTYFNYEAQQDKSGLPNDRFSAERPEGSISTLTIQRTEQRDSAMYRCASSRGLAGGSYEQYFGPGTRLTVT.

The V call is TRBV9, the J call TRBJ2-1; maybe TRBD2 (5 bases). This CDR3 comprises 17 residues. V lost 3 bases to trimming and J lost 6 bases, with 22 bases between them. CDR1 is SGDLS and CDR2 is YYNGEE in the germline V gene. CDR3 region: CASSATPFSGVCNEQFF. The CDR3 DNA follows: TGTGCCAGCAGCGCAACCCCCTTCAGCGGAGTTTGCAATGAGCAGTTCTTC.

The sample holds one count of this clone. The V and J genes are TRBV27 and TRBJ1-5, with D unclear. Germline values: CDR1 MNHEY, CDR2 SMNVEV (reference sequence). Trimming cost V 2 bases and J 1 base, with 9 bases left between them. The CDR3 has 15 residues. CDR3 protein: CASSLTGISNQPQHF. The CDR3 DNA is TGTGCCAGCAGTTTAACGGGAATCAGCAATCAGCCCCAGCATTTT.

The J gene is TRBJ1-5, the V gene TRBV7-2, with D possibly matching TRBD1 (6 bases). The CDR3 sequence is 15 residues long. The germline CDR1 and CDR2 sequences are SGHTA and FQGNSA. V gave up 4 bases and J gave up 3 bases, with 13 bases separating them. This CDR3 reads CASSYKSGVNQPQHF. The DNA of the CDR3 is TGTGCCAGCAGCTATAAGTCAGGGGTCAATCAGCCCCAGCATTTT.

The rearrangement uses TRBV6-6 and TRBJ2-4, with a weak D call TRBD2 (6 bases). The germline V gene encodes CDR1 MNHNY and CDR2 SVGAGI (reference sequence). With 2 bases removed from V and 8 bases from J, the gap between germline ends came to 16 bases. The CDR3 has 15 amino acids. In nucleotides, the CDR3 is TGTGCCAGCAGTTACCCTGGTGGGGGGAGTGACATTCAGTACTTC. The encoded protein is CASSYPGGGSDIQYF.

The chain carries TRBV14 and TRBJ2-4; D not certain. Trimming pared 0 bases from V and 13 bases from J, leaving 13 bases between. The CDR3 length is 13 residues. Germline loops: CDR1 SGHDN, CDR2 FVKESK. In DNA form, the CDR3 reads TGTGCCAGCAGCCAAGATCGTCGGTCTGTCCAGTACTTC. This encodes CASSQDRRSVQYF. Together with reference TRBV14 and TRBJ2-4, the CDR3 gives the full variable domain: EAGVTQFPSHSVIEKGQTVTLRCDPISGHDNLYWYRRVMGKEIKFLLHFVKESKQDESGMPNNRFLAERTGGTYSTLKVQPAELEDSGVYFCASSQDRRSVQYFGAGTRLSVL.

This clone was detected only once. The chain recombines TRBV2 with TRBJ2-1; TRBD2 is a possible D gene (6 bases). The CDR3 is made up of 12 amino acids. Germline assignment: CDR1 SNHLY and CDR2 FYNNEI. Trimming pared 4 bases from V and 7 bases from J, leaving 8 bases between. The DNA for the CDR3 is TGTGCCAGCAGTGGCGGGATGAATGAGCAGTTCTTC. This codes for CASSGGMNEQFF.

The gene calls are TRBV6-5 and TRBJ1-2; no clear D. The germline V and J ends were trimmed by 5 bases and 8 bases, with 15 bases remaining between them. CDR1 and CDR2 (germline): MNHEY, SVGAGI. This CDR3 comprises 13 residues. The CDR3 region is CASSEALGRGYTF. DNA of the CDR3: TGTGCCAGCAGTGAAGCGCTAGGGAGAGGCTACACCTTC.